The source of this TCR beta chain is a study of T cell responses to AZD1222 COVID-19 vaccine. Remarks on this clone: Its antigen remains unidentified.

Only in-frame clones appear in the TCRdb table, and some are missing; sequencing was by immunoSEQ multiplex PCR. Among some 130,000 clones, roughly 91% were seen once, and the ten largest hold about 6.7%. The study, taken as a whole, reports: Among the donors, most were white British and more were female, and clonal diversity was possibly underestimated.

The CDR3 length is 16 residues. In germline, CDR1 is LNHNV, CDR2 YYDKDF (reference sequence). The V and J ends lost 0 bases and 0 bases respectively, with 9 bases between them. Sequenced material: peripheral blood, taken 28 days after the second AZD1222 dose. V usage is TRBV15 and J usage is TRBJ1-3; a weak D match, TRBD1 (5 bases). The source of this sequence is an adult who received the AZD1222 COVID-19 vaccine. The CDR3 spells CATSRDPTDSGNTIYF. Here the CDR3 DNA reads TGTGCCACCAGCAGAGATCCGACAGACTCTGGAAACACCATATATTTT.